This TCR beta chain originates from a study of blood T cell repertoires in COVID-19. Authors' methods: Estimation of nucleated cell counts was performed using reference gene primer amplification. TCRdb keeps only in-frame clones here, not all; method: immunoSEQ multiplex PCR. V and J calls and clone size are given by that table; D and trimming were obtained from the DNA. This sample has more than 110,000 clones, with approximately 84% found just once. In its sample, this clone was seen a few times. The CDR3 is 19 amino acids. Looked up from germline, CDR1 is SGHRS and CDR2 is YFSETQ. V lost 4 bases and J lost 3, with 23 bases in between.

The origin of this receptor is a human donor in a cohort sampled during active COVID-19. The sequencing input was peripheral blood. V is TRBV5-1 and J is TRBJ1-6; D is perhaps TRBD1 (5 bases). Written as DNA, the CDR3 is TGCGCCAGCAGCCCAACGGGCCTCCTGGCGGGGCTCTATAATTCACCCCTCCACTTT. Its translation: CASSPTGLLAGLYNSPLHF.